This is a list of T cell receptor beta chains from one sample in a study of response to subunit inactivated influenza vaccine. TCRdb processed the RT-PCR reads anew with MiXCR; each CDR3 protein has one entry. This sample has approximately 300,000 distinct CDR3 sequences, with approximately 21% found just once. This specimen was PBMCs from blood, taken about 20 months after vaccination. All receptors come from a man aged 50 to 69 who received an inactivated influenza vaccine. Each CDR3 is given with its conserved first and last residue. Fields, in order: clone size, V gene, J gene, D gene, CDR3 DNA, CDR3 protein. D genes are given only for firm matches. Some rows mark clone size as missing; the rest say once, few, many or name a class of expanded clone.

many,TRBV5-1,TRBJ1-1,TRBD1,TGCGCCAGCAGCTTCACAGGGGCGCACTCGAACACTGAAGCTTTCTTT,CASSFTGAHSNTEAFF
.,TRBV28,TRBJ2-5,.,TGTGCCAGCAGATGGACGGCCGGAACCCAGTACTTC,CASRWTAGTQYF
few,TRBV4-3,TRBJ1-1,.,TGCGCCAGCAGCCAAGATGAACTATCAGGGACCCAGGCTTTCTTT,CASSQDELSGTQAFF
.,TRBV7-9,TRBJ2-5,TRBD2,TGTGCCAGCAGCTTATCAGCGGGGGTTGGGGAGACCCAGTACTTC,CASSLSAGVGETQYF
many,TRBV7-2,TRBJ1-2,.,TGTGCCAGCAGTCCCCGCCAATTAATTCGAAGTCGCGGCTACACCTTC,CASSPRQLIRSRGYTF
few,TRBV5-1,TRBJ1-2,.,TGCGCCAGCAGCTTGGCGGACAGCCCAACACACTATGGCTACACCTTC,CASSLADSPTHYGYTF
.,TRBV20-1,TRBJ2-1,TRBD1,TGCAGTGCTAGACCAGGGACAGGGCGCGTTGAGCAGTTCTTC,CSARPGTGRVEQFF
.,TRBV5-1,TRBJ2-1,TRBD1,TGCGCCAGCAGCCCGGGGGACAGGATCTACAATGAGCAGTTCTTC,CASSPGDRIYNEQFF
.,TRBV24-1,TRBJ2-1,.,TGTGCCACCAGTGACGGCATCCTAGCTGCCAATGAGCAGTTCTTC,CATSDGILAANEQFF
once,TRBV6-1,TRBJ1-5,.,TGTGCCAGCAGAGGAGACAGGTATAGCAATCAGCCCCAGCATTTT,CASRGDRYSNQPQHF
few,TRBV9,TRBJ1-3,.,TGTGCCAGCAGCGTAGGTGGTGGGTACTCTGGAAACACCATATATTTT,CASSVGGGYSGNTIYF
many,TRBV28,TRBJ1-2,TRBD1,TGTGCCAGCAGTTCGGCGGGACAGGGGAACGATGGCTACACCTTC,CASSSAGQGNDGYTF
many,TRBV6-5,TRBJ1-5,.,TGTGCCAGCAGTTACAGATATAGCAATCAGCCCCAGCATTTT,CASSYRYSNQPQHF
.,TRBV7-2,TRBJ1-4,.,TGTGCCAGCAGCTTAGTTCCTCAGTCCGATGAAAAACTGTTTTTT,CASSLVPQSDEKLFF
many,TRBV7-9,TRBJ2-7,.,TGTGCCAGCAGCTTACGACAGGAGGCTAGTGAGCAGTACTTC,CASSLRQEASEQYF
many,TRBV29-1,TRBJ1-2,.,TGCAGCGTTGAAGGTTCAGGGTCCGGTGGCTACACCTTC,CSVEGSGSGGYTF
few,TRBV10-3,TRBJ1-6,.,TGTGCCGCAGGGGCCTCCTATAATTCACCCCTCCACTTT,CAAGASYNSPLHF
.,TRBV12-3/TRBV12-4,TRBJ2-5,.,TGTGCCACCCCCCCGCGGAGCCAAGAGACCCAGTACTTC,CATPPRSQETQYF
.,TRBV29-1,TRBJ2-3,TRBD1,TGCAGCGTTGAATCCGGGACAGGGGGCACAGATACGCAGTATTTT,CSVESGTGGTDTQYF
few,TRBV6-2/TRBV6-3,TRBJ2-3,.,TGTGCCAGCAATAAGCGGCTAGCTGGCACAGATACGCAGTATTTT,CASNKRLAGTDTQYF
few,TRBV28,TRBJ1-5,.,TGTGCCAGCAGTTTCGGCGCACTGAGCAATCAGCCCCAGCATTTT,CASSFGALSNQPQHF
few,TRBV7-9,TRBJ2-3,.,TGTGCCAGCAGCCCCTCGCGACGGACAAGCACAGATACGCAGTATTTT,CASSPSRRTSTDTQYF
.,TRBV29-1,TRBJ1-1,.,TGCAGCACCAGGGAGGGCCAAACGAACACTGAAGCTTTCTTT,CSTREGQTNTEAFF